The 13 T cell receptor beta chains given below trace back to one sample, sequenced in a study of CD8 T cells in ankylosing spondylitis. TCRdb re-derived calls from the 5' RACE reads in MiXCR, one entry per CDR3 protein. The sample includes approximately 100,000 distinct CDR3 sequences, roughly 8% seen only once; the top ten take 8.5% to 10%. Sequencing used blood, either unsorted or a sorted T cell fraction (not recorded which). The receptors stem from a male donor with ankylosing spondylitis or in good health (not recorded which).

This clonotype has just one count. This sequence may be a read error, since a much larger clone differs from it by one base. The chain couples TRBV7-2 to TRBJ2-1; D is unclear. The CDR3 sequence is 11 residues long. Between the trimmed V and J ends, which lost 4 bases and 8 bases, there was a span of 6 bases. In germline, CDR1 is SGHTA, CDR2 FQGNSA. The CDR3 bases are TGTGCCAGCAGCTCTTCCCATGAGCAGTTCTTC. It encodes CASSSSHEQFF.

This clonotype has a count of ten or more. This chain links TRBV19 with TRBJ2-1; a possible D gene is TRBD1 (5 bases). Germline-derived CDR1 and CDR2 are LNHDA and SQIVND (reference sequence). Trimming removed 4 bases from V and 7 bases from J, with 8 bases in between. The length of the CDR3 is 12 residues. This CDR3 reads CASSTSGNEQFF. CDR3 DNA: TGTGCCAGTAGTACCTCAGGGAATGAGCAGTTCTTC.

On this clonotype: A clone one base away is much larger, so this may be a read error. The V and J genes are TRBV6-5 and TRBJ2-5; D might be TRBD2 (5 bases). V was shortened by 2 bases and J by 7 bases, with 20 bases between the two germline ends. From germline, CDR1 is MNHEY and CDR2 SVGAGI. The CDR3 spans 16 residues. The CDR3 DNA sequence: TGTGCCAGCAGTTACGGTCTAGCCGGGGTCGGAGTGACCCAGTACTTC. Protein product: CASSYGLAGVGVTQYF.

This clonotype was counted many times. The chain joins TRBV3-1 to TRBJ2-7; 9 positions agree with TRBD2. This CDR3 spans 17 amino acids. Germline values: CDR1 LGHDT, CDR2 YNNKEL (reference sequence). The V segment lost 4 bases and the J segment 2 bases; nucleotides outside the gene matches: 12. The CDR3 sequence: CASSLSLSVAGAYEQYF. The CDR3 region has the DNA TGTGCCAGCAGCCTCTCGCTTTCGGTAGCGGGAGCCTACGAGCAGTACTTC.

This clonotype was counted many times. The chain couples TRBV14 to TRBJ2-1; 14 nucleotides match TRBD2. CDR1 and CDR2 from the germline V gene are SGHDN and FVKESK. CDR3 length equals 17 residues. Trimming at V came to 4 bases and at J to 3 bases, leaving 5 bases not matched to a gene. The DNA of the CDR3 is TGTGCCAGCAGCCGTCGACTAGCGGGGGGGAGCTACAATGAGCAGTTCTTC. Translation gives CASSRRLAGGSYNEQFF.

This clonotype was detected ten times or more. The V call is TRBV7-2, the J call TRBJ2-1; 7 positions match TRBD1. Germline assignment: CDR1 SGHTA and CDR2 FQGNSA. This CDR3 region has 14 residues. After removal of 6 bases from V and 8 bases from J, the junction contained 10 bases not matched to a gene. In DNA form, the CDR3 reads TGTGCCAGCAGGGAGAGGGGGCTACTCGATGAGCAGTTCTTC. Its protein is CASRERGLLDEQFF.

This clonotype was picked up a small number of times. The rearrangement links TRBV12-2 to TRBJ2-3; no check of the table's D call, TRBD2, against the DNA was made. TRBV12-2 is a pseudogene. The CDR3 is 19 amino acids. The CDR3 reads CASRLVRLAGENSTDTQYF. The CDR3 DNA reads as TGTGCAAGTCGCTTAGTTAGACTAGCGGGGGAGAATAGCACAGATACGCAGTATTTT.

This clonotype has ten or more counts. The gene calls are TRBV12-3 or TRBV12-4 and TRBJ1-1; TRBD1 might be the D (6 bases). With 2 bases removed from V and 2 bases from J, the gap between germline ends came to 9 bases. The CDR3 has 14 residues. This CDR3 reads CASSLTRGNTEAFF. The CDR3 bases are TGTGCCAGCAGTTTAACCAGGGGCAACACTGAAGCTTTCTTT.

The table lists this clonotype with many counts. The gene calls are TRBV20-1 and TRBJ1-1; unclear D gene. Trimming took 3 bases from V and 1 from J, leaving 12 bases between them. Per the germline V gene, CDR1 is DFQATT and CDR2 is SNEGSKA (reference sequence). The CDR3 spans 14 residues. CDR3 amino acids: CSARRGNKNTEAFF. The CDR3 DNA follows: TGCAGTGCTAGGAGAGGGAACAAGAACACTGAAGCTTTCTTT.

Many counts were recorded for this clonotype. The CDR3 sequence is CSVEKSGGPYEQYF. DNA for the CDR3: TGCAGCGTTGAAAAGTCAGGGGGGCCCTACGAGCAGTACTTC. The rearrangement uses TRBV29-1 and TRBJ2-7; the D gene is possibly TRBD1 (7 bases). Trimming left V 2 bases short and J 2 bases short, with 13 bases between. The CDR3 loop spans 14 amino acids. Germline loops: CDR1 SQVTM, CDR2 ANQGSEA.

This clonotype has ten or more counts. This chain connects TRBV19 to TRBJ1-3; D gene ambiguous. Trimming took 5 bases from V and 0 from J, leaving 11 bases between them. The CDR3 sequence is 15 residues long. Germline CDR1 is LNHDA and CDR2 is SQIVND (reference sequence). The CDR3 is CASSAKPYSGNTIYF. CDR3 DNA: TGTGCCAGTAGTGCCAAGCCGTACTCTGGAAACACCATATATTTT.

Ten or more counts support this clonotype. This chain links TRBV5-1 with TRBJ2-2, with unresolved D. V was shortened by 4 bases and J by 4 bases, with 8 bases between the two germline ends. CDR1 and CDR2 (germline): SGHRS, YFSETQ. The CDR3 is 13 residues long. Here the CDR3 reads CASSRLPTGELFF. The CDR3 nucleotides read TGCGCCAGCAGCAGGCTGCCCACCGGGGAGCTGTTTTTT.

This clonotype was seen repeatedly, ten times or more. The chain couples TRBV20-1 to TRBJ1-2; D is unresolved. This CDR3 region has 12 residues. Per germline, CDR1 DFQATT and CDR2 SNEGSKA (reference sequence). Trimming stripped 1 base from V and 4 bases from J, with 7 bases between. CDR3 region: CSARVGTYGYTF. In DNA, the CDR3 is TGCAGTGCTAGAGTGGGAACCTATGGCTACACCTTC.